This entry lists 5 T cell receptor beta chains sequenced from one sample in a study of T cell responses to AZD1222 COVID-19 vaccine (dated by TCRdb to about 2021). Library prep was done by the immunoSEQ multiplex PCR assay. TCRdb took over this immuneACCESS table, retaining in-frame rearrangements with V and J assigned. Such tables are incomplete; in checked studies, under half of the missing clones stem from an unresolved V gene, and the remainder is unexplained. The sample table shows 90,000 to 120,000 clones, and around nine tenths are seen once. The ten largest clones add up to 20% to 25% of the sample. Per the publication, the time point label means: baseline before first vaccination. The material sequenced was peripheral blood, taken on day 0 of AZD1222 vaccination. These receptors were collected from an adult in good health.

This rearrangement joins TRBV5-8 to TRBJ1-2; D not resolved. There are 12 residues in the CDR3. Germline values: CDR1 SGHTS, CDR2 YDEGEE. Trimming stripped 0 bases from V and 4 bases from J, with 4 bases between. For the CDR3, the DNA is TGTGCCAGCAGCTTGGTCTTCTATGGCTACACCTTC. Its protein product is CASSLVFYGYTF.

This rearrangement joins TRBV5-4 to TRBJ2-1; TRBD2 aligns across 10 bases. After removal of 0 bases from V and 5 bases from J, the junction contained 5 bases not matched to a gene. CDR1 is SGHNT, CDR2 YYREEE, per germline (reference sequence). The CDR3 is 16 amino acids. The CDR3 protein is CASSLGTSGPNNEQFF. In DNA, the CDR3 is TGTGCCAGCAGCTTGGGGACTAGCGGACCTAACAATGAGCAGTTCTTC.

The rearrangement links TRBV7-2 to TRBJ2-3; 12 bases are a match to TRBD2. The CDR3 spans 15 residues. Germline V gene sequence: CDR1 SGHTA, CDR2 FQGNSA. With V trimmed by 6 bases and J by 4 bases, 5 bases remained unmatched. CDR3 sequence (DNA): TGTGCCAGCAGTCGACTAGCGGGGGAGGCAGATACGCAGTATTTT. It codes for CASSRLAGEADTQYF.

The genes are TRBV10-1 and TRBJ1-6, with D perhaps TRBD1 (6 bases). The CDR3 extends over 10 amino acids. Germline assignment: CDR1 WNHNN and CDR2 SYGVQD (reference sequence). V was pared by 10 bases and J by 13 bases, with 11 bases between. The CDR3 nucleotides read TGCGCCAACTTGGACAGTCCCCTCCACTTT. It yields the protein CANLDSPLHF.

Points on this clone: The sample carries other DNA sequences with the same CDR3. V is TRBV6-2 or TRBV6-3 and J is TRBJ1-2; D is ambiguous. Trimming cost V 3 bases and J 3 bases, with 8 bases left between them. The CDR3 sequence is 13 residues long. Germline V gene sequence: CDR1 MNHEY, CDR2 SVGEGT. Written as DNA, the CDR3 is TGTGCCAGCAGTTATCTGGGCGACTATGGCTACACCTTC. This gives the protein CASSYLGDYGYTF.